The subject of this entry is one TCR beta chain. Its target is unknown. The data were obtained in a study of vaccination and CD4 T cells after COVID-19. Overall study: Cells received overlapping spike peptides from SARS-CoV-2, HCoV-NL63, HCoV-OC43 and HCoV-229E as stimulation.

The treatment here: roughly 10-day PBMC culture with coronavirus spike peptide pools or control peptides (ViraFEST assay). It was before the COVID-19 pandemic (2011-2018) that the unexposed donor's CD4+ T cells were collected. With peptide pools, ViraFEST first expanded antigen-specific T cells and afterwards sequenced their TCRs. Per well, 1.5 million to 2.5 million PBMCs were cultured in the presence of approximately 10 IU/ml IL-2 and 9 to 10 ug/ml peptide pools. The assay that was used to sequence DNA from cultured CD4+ T cells was the Oncomine TCR Beta short-read assay. Once CD4+ T cells had been cultured, genomic DNA was extracted from them. MiXCR was run by TCRdb on the PCR reads, yielding one entry per CDR3 protein. In the table there are about 6,800 distinct CDR3 sequences, approximately 35% of which are singletons. Overall study findings and caveats: The researchers studied relatively few convalescent patients and omitted early post-infection timepoints.

The V segment lost 1 base and the J segment 3 bases; nucleotides outside the gene matches: 7. The CDR3 has 16 amino acids. CDR1 MGHDK and CDR2 SYGVNS come from the germline V gene. Source material: CD4+ T cells from blood, cultured in vitro. The chain links TRBV25-1 to TRBJ2-5; 8 nucleotides agree with TRBD2. This clonotype originated in a human donor in good health. The CDR3 nucleotides are TGTGCCAGCAGTGAATTTGGCGGGAGGCTTAAAGAGACCCAGTACTTC. This encodes CASSEFGGRLKETQYF.